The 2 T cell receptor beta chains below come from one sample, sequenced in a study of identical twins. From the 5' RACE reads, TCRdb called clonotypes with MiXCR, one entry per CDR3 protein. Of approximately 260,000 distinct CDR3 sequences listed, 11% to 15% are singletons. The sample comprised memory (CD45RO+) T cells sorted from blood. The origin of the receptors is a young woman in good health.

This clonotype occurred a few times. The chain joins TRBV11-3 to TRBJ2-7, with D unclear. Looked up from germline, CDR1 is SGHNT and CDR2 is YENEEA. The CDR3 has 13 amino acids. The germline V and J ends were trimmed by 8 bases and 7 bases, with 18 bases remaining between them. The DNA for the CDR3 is TGTGCCAGCGGACCACTTGGGGTGGAAGAGCAGTACTTC. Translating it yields CASGPLGVEEQYF.

CDR3 loop: CASSLITGNTEAFF. In DNA, the CDR3 is TGCGCCAGCAGCTTGATTACAGGGAACACTGAAGCTTTCTTT. This chain links TRBV5-1 with TRBJ1-1, with D maybe TRBD1 (5 bases). Trimming removed 1 base from V and 1 base from J, with 8 bases in between. CDR1 and CDR2 (germline): SGHRS, YFSETQ. CDR3 length: 14 amino acids.